Listed here are 5 T cell receptor beta chains from one sample, sequenced in a study of glioma-infiltrating T cells after dendritic cell vaccination. The data were produced by immunoSEQ multiplex PCR, yet TCRdb's version contains in-frame clones alone and is incomplete. The table lists approximately 100,000 clones, roughly 76% of them singletons. Specimen: blood, collected before dendritic cell vaccination. Receptors originate from a human donor with glioblastoma.

J is TRBJ2-1 and V is TRBV4-3; D possibly corresponds to TRBD1 (5 bases). CDR1 and CDR2 from the germline V gene are LGHNA and YSLEER. V was cut by 0 bases and J by 2 bases, with 11 bases left in between. The CDR3 spans 16 residues. CDR3 nucleotide sequence: TGCGCCAGCAGCCAAGATCTCACGGACACCTACAATGAGCAGTTCTTC. Its protein product is CASSQDLTDTYNEQFF.

The gene calls are TRBV5-1 and TRBJ2-1; possibly TRBD2 for D (5 bases). With 4 bases removed from V and 3 bases from J, the gap between germline ends came to 14 bases. The CDR3 contains 15 residues. CDR1 and CDR2 (germline): SGHRS, YFSETQ. CDR3 coding DNA: TGCGCCAGCAGCCCTGACGGGGTTGGCTACAATGAGCAGTTCTTC. This gives the protein CASSPDGVGYNEQFF.

This rearrangement joins TRBV9 to TRBJ1-4; 8 nucleotides align to TRBD1. V lost 3 bases and J lost 8; bases outside the gene matches: 9. The CDR3 is 15 amino acids. In germline, CDR1 is SGDLS, CDR2 YYNGEE. The CDR3 sequence: CASSEAQGAGEKLFF. The CDR3 bases are TGTGCCAGCAGCGAGGCTCAGGGGGCTGGCGAAAAACTGTTTTTT.

This chain joins TRBV7-8 and TRBJ1-2; a weak D match, TRBD1 (5 bases). Germline CDR1 and CDR2: SGHVS and FQNEAQ. With 5 bases removed from V and 4 bases from J, the gap between germline ends came to 11 bases. The CDR3 contains 13 residues. The CDR3 DNA sequence: TGTGCCAGCAGCCCGGACAAGGCCTATGGCTACACCTTC. Encoded protein: CASSPDKAYGYTF.

This chain uses TRBV30 with TRBJ1-4, with D hard to call. The length of the CDR3 is 14 residues. Per the germline V gene, CDR1 is GTSNPN and CDR2 is SVGIG (reference sequence). V was pared by 2 bases and J by 0 bases, with 7 bases between. DNA for the CDR3: TGTGCCTGGAGTAGACTCGCAACTAATGAAAAACTGTTTTTT. Translated, it gives CAWSRLATNEKLFF.